The 29 T cell receptor beta chains given below trace back to one sample, sequenced in a study of CD8+ T cells in alopecia areata. Treatment reported: oral pan-JAK inhibitor, 5-10 mg twice daily. The sequencing template was cDNA reverse transcribed from extracted RNA. Data came from immunoSEQ multiplex PCR; TCRdb stores just in-frame clones and leaves some out. The sample comprises about 60,000 clones, under 60% of which are singletons, and over 20% rests with the top ten. The sample consisted of CD8+ T cells sorted from blood, taken between weeks 36 and 40, from a patient treated with tofacitinib. These receptors all come from a human donor with alopecia areata.

The rearrangement joins TRBV4-1 to TRBJ1-1, with 9 bases matching TRBD1. The J segment lost 8 bases and the V segment lost 2 bases, leaving 9 bases of the junction unmatched. From germline, CDR1 is MGHRA and CDR2 YSYEKL. This CDR3 contains 15 residues. CDR3 sequence (DNA): TGCGCCAGCAGCCAACCCGGGACAGGGTCCTTGGAAGCTTTCTTT. Protein: CASSQPGTGSLEAFF.

This clone was picked up a small number of times. The chain combines TRBV11-2 with TRBJ2-7; perhaps TRBD1 as D (6 bases). Germline values: CDR1 SGHAT, CDR2 FQNNGV. The V and J ends lost 1 base and 3 bases respectively, with 13 bases between them. The CDR3 sequence is 15 residues long. CDR3 loop: CASSLGTEILYEQYF. The CDR3, as DNA: TGTGCCAGCAGCTTAGGGACAGAAATACTCTACGAGCAGTACTTC.

Only a few counts were recorded for this clone. The chain recombines TRBV7-8 with TRBJ2-2, with D uncertain. Trimming cost V 2 bases and J 6 bases, with 4 bases left between them. CDR1 SGHVS and CDR2 FQNEAQ come from the germline V gene. CDR3 length: 12 amino acids. The CDR3 DNA reads TGTGCCAGCAGCTTATCGGCCGGGGAGCTGTTTTTT. This sequence encodes CASSLSAGELFF.

The V gene is TRBV7-9, the J gene TRBJ2-3, with TRBD2 as a possible D gene (5 bases). CDR3 length: 17 amino acids. Deletions cut 3 bases from V and 2 bases from J, with 18 bases between. Germline CDR1 reads SEHNR; CDR2 reads FQNEAQ (reference sequence). The CDR3 region has the DNA TGTGCCAGCAGCTTGAATAACCTAGCAGCCTTCACAGATACGCAGTATTTT. This sequence encodes CASSLNNLAAFTDTQYF.

The J gene is TRBJ2-2, the V gene TRBV29-1; the match to TRBD2 covers 12 bases. CDR3 length equals 17 residues. The trim removed 0 bases at V and 6 bases at J, leaving 8 bases unmatched. The germline V gene encodes CDR1 SQVTM and CDR2 ANQGSEA. CDR3 protein: CSVEDGGLAGFPGELFF. In DNA form, the CDR3 reads TGCAGCGTTGAAGATGGGGGACTAGCGGGCTTCCCCGGGGAGCTGTTTTTT.

This clone has a handful of counts. The chain couples TRBV27 to TRBJ2-7, with TRBD2 matching 10 bases. Germline CDR1 reads MNHEY; CDR2 reads SMNVEV (reference sequence). The V gene end was trimmed by 7 bases and the J gene end by 1 base; junction bases not matched to a gene: 7. CDR3 size: 15 residues. The CDR3 loop is CASTFKAGGSYEQYF. The CDR3 region has the DNA TGTGCCAGCACCTTCAAAGCGGGAGGGTCCTACGAGCAGTACTTC.

The rearrangement joins TRBV7-6 to TRBJ2-1; 8 nucleotides line up with TRBD2. Germline CDR1 reads SGHVS; CDR2 reads FNYEAQ. The V segment lost 1 base and the J segment 4 bases; nucleotides outside the gene matches: 12. The CDR3 contains 18 residues. CDR3 sequence reads: CASSLVPAGAVGYNEQFF. Here the CDR3 DNA reads TGTGCCAGCAGCTTAGTCCCAGCGGGAGCTGTGGGGTACAATGAGCAGTTCTTC. Together with reference TRBV7-6 and TRBJ2-1, the CDR3 gives the full variable domain: GAGVSQSPRYKVTKRGQDVALRCDPISGHVSLYWYRQALGQGPEFLTYFNYEAQQDKSGLPNDRFSAERPEGSISTLTIQRTEQRDSAMYRCASSLVPAGAVGYNEQFFGPGTRLTVL.

This clone was found a few times. The gene calls are TRBV6-5 and TRBJ2-3, with D possibly matching TRBD1 (6 bases). Germline V gives CDR1 MNHEY, CDR2 SVGAGI. The V end was cut by 5 bases, the J end by 4 bases, with 10 bases between. The CDR3 sequence is 13 residues long. Here the CDR3 reads CASSRRGSDTQYF. In nucleotides, the CDR3 is TGTGCCAGCAGTCGCAGGGGTTCAGATACGCAGTATTTT.

This clone has a handful of counts. The rearrangement uses TRBV27 and TRBJ1-1; 9 bases align to TRBD1. V dropped 2 bases and J dropped 3; count of bases not matched to a gene: 4. Germline-derived CDR1 and CDR2 are MNHEY and SMNVEV (reference sequence). This CDR3 is built from 15 residues. The CDR3 spells CASSLTGTGYTEAFF. For the CDR3, the DNA is TGTGCCAGCAGTTTAACCGGGACAGGGTACACTGAAGCTTTCTTT.

This chain links TRBV14 with TRBJ2-1, with D perhaps TRBD1 or TRBD2 (5 bases each). Trimming left V 1 base short and J 7 bases short, with 8 bases between. The V gene's germline CDR1 is SGHDN and CDR2 FVKESK. The CDR3 spans 13 residues. The CDR3 sequence is CASSQGGFNEQFF. The CDR3 DNA reads as TGTGCCAGCAGCCAAGGGGGGTTTAATGAGCAGTTCTTC.

This clone was counted between two and nine times. The chain links TRBV7-9 to TRBJ2-2, with D possibly matching TRBD2 (7 bases). CDR1 SEHNR and CDR2 FQNEAQ come from the germline V gene (reference sequence). This CDR3 spans 15 amino acids. The ends were cut back, 11 bases at V and 5 bases at J, with 21 bases in the middle. The CDR3 loop is CARGGVAEGTGELFF. CDR3 DNA sequence: TGTGCCCGCGGGGGCGTAGCGGAGGGAACCGGGGAGCTGTTTTTT.

CDR3: CAWSVSGGAWTEAFF. DNA for the CDR3: TGTGCCTGGAGTGTGTCAGGGGGCGCTTGGACTGAAGCTTTCTTT. The rearrangement uses TRBV30 and TRBJ1-1; 8 nucleotides line up with TRBD1. In germline, CDR1 is GTSNPN, CDR2 SVGIG (reference sequence). V lost 0 bases and J lost 5; bases outside the gene matches: 8. This CDR3 spans 15 amino acids.

This clone was picked up one time. The chain couples TRBV7-9 to TRBJ1-4, with D unresolved. Trimming left V 3 bases short and J 5 bases short, with 19 bases between. Germline CDR1 SEHNR, CDR2 FQNEAQ (reference sequence). The CDR3 spans 17 residues. As DNA, the CDR3 is TGTGCCAGCAGCTTCACATCCGGAGGGTCATGGAATGAAAAACTGTTTTTT. Its protein product is CASSFTSGGSWNEKLFF.

This clone showed up just a few times. V and J are TRBV27 and TRBJ1-2; 12 bases match TRBD1. Germline CDR1 MNHEY, CDR2 SMNVEV (reference sequence). This CDR3 region has 15 residues. V was clipped by 0 bases and J by 6 bases; unmatched bases: 2. The CDR3 nucleotides are TGTGCCAGCAGTTTATCGGGACAGGGGGCGGATGGCTACACCTTC. Protein sequence: CASSLSGQGADGYTF.

Turning to this clone: A far more abundant clone sits one base away, making this likely a read error. The sample has other DNA sequences that encode this CDR3 too. The chain has TRBV13 and TRBJ1-5; D perhaps matches TRBD1 (5 bases). The germline V gene has CDR1 PRHDT and CDR2 FYEKMQ (reference sequence). This CDR3 contains 15 residues. V dropped 5 bases and J dropped 0 bases, with 11 bases sitting between them. For the CDR3, the DNA is TGTGCCAGCAGCCAAGAGGGGAATAGCAATCAGCCCCAGCATTTT. It encodes CASSQEGNSNQPQHF.

This clone was recorded a few times. The V call is TRBV4-2, the J call TRBJ2-1; D not resolved. CDR1 and CDR2 (germline): LGHNA, YNFKEQ. Trimming took off 5 bases at V and 2 bases at J, with 13 bases between the two ends. The CDR3 covers 15 residues. CDR3 amino acids: CASSFETPTYNEQFF. In DNA, the CDR3 is TGTGCCAGCAGCTTCGAGACGCCGACCTACAATGAGCAGTTCTTC.

This clone was picked up a small number of times. The chain employs TRBV28 and TRBJ2-6; tentatively, D is TRBD2 (6 bases). The V and J ends lost 4 bases and 0 bases respectively, with 10 bases between them. The CDR3 runs to 16 residues. Germline V gives CDR1 MDHEN, CDR2 SYDVKM. The CDR3 sequence is CASSSGDTSGANVLTF. As DNA, the CDR3 is TGTGCCAGCAGTTCGGGAGACACCTCTGGGGCCAACGTCCTGACTTTC. Combining the CDR3 with reference TRBV28 and TRBJ2-6 gives the whole variable domain DVKVTQSSRYLVKRTGEKVFLECVQDMDHENMFWYRQDPGLGLRLIYFSYDVKMKEKGDIPEGYSVSREKKERFSLILESASTNQTSMYLCASSSGDTSGANVLTFGAGSRLTVL.

A word on this clone: Within the sample, other DNA sequences also encode this same CDR3. The rearrangement links TRBV5-4 to TRBJ2-3, with D tentatively TRBD1 (6 bases). V dropped 2 bases and J dropped 6 bases, with 7 bases sitting between them. Per germline, CDR1 SGHNT and CDR2 YYREEE (reference sequence). The length of the CDR3 is 12 residues. The CDR3 sequence: CASSLDRDTQYF. CDR3 sequence (DNA): TGTGCCAGCAGCTTAGACAGGGATACGCAGTATTTT.

This clone was observed a handful of times. CDR3 DNA: TGTGCCAGCAGTTTTCCGGGACAGGGGGTCTACGAGCAGTACTTC. This codes for CASSFPGQGVYEQYF. The chain joins TRBV25-1 to TRBJ2-7; TRBD1 agrees at 11 bases. The CDR3 covers 15 residues. Germline V gene data show CDR1 as MGHDK and CDR2 as SYGVNS. The junction had 6 bases not matched to a gene; V was cut back by 5 bases and J by 3 bases.

This chain uses TRBV9 with TRBJ2-3, with D uncertain. Germline V gene sequence: CDR1 SGDLS, CDR2 YYNGEE. V dropped 6 bases and J dropped 2 bases, with 10 bases sitting between them. The CDR3 is 13 amino acids. DNA of the CDR3: TGTGCCAGCAACCCCGTCACCACAGATACGCAGTATTTT. It specifies CASNPVTTDTQYF.

The chain carries TRBV6-7 and TRBJ1-1; TRBD1 agrees at 8 bases. TRBV6-7 is annotated as an ORF whose role is uncertain. After removal of 9 bases from V and 1 base from J, the junction contained 4 bases not matched to a gene. CDR3 length: 13 residues. Here the CDR3 reads CASNQGANTEAFF. The CDR3 coding sequence is TGTGCCAGTAACCAGGGGGCGAACACTGAAGCTTTCTTT.

The V gene is TRBV13, the J gene TRBJ2-5, with no clear D. The germline V and J ends were trimmed by 3 bases and 4 bases, with 9 bases remaining between them. The CDR3 has 13 amino acids. Germline V gene data show CDR1 as PRHDT and CDR2 as FYEKMQ (reference sequence). The CDR3 DNA reads as TGTGCCAGCAGCTTTAGGCTGAGAGAGACCCAGTACTTC. Protein: CASSFRLRETQYF.

The chain uses TRBV9 and TRBJ2-1, with 9 bases lining up with TRBD2. The CDR3 is made up of 16 amino acids. In germline, CDR1 is SGDLS, CDR2 YYNGEE. The V segment lost 4 bases and the J segment 6 bases; nucleotides outside the gene matches: 11. Here the CDR3 reads CASSSLAGGPVNEQFF. Here the CDR3 DNA reads TGTGCCAGCAGCTCTCTCGCGGGAGGGCCCGTCAATGAGCAGTTCTTC. The full variable domain, in which reference TRBV9 and TRBJ2-1 provide the parts outside the CDR3, is DSGVTQTPKHLITATGQRVTLRCSPRSGDLSVYWYQQSLDQGLQFLIQYYNGEERAKGNILERFSAQQFPDLHSELNLSSLELGDSALYFCASSSLAGGPVNEQFFGPGTRLTVL.

V and J are TRBV9 and TRBJ1-1; 8 positions match TRBD1. The CDR3 totals 15 residues. Per the germline V gene, CDR1 is SGDLS and CDR2 is YYNGEE. Trimming cost V 4 bases and J 1 base; bases outside gene matches: 6. In DNA form, the CDR3 reads TGTGCCAGCAGCCCCTGGACAGGGACGAACACTGAAGCTTTCTTT. It is translated as CASSPWTGTNTEAFF.

This clone was counted between two and nine times. Other DNA variants within this sample encode the same CDR3. The chain recombines TRBV6-5 with TRBJ2-1; TRBD2 agrees at 7 bases. After removal of 4 bases from V and 1 base from J, the junction contained 1 base not matched to a gene. Germline CDR1 reads MNHEY; CDR2 reads SVGAGI. The CDR3 covers 14 residues. The CDR3 is CASSSSGSYNEQFF. The CDR3 DNA reads as TGTGCCAGCAGTTCTAGCGGATCCTACAATGAGCAGTTCTTC.

The chain is built from TRBV5-1 and TRBJ2-7; TRBD2 agrees at 14 bases. Germline V gives CDR1 SGHRS, CDR2 YFSETQ. Unmatched junction bases numbered 2, after V lost 3 bases and J lost 3 bases. This CDR3 is built from 15 residues. The DNA for the CDR3 is TGCGCCAGCAGCTGGGGGACTAGCGGGAGCTACGAGCAGTACTTC. Amino acids: CASSWGTSGSYEQYF.

This rearrangement joins TRBV19 to TRBJ1-5, with TRBD1 as a possible D gene (5 bases). The germline gives CDR1 LNHDA, CDR2 SQIVND (reference sequence). V shed 3 bases and J shed 6 bases, with 15 bases lying between them. This CDR3 contains 15 residues. For the CDR3, the DNA is TGTGCCAGTAGTATCTGGTCAGGGAGGGGTCAGCCCCAGCATTTT. Its translation: CASSIWSGRGQPQHF. The full variable domain, with the rest looked up from reference TRBV19 and TRBJ1-5, is DGGITQSPKYLFRKEGQNVTLSCEQNLNHDAMYWYRQDPGQGLRLIYYSQIVNDFQKGDIAEGYSVSREKKESFPLTVTSAQKNPTAFYLCASSIWSGRGQPQHFGDGTRLSIL.

The rearrangement links TRBV9 to TRBJ1-2; a weak D match, TRBD1 (6 bases). The CDR3 length is 11 residues. Germline values: CDR1 SGDLS, CDR2 YYNGEE. The V end lost 4 bases, the J end lost 8 bases, and 9 bases lay between the germline ends. CDR3 amino acids: CASSLRGGYTF. CDR3 DNA: TGTGCCAGCAGCCTAAGGGGGGGCTACACCTTC.

The V and J genes are TRBV27 and TRBJ1-2; 7 bases are shared with TRBD1. V shed 2 bases and J 5 bases; nucleotides not matched to a gene: 2. CDR3 length: 13 residues. Germline V gives CDR1 MNHEY, CDR2 SMNVEV (reference sequence). The DNA of the CDR3 is TGTGCCAGCAGTTTACGACAGGGATATGGCTACACCTTC. Its translation: CASSLRQGYGYTF.